In this sample, the clone carrying this T cell receptor beta chain turned up once. Its antigen is as yet unknown. The data stem from a study of OX40 agonist ivuxolimab in advanced cancers. As for the study in general: Dose-escalation patients had hepatocellular carcinoma, melanoma, renal cell or head and neck cancer. Under the entry rules, prior anti-PD-1, anti-PD-L1 or anti-CTLA-4 therapy was allowed, and about 40% had some. Study results and limitations: CD8+ T cells showed, on average, more clonal expansion than CD4+ cells. Circulating CD4+ and CD8+ T cells showed clonal expansion by week 6 at 0.1 to 3.0 mg/kg.

TCRdb keeps only in-frame clones here, not all; method: immunoSEQ multiplex PCR. The top ten hold less than 3% of the sample, which has some 65,000 clones, about nine tenths seen once. Unmatched junction bases numbered 8, after V lost 2 bases and J lost 10 bases. Germline loops: CDR1 SGHKS, CDR2 YYEKEE (reference sequence). There are 14 residues in the CDR3. This rearrangement joins TRBV5-5 to TRBJ2-3; 9 bases agree with TRBD2. The material was CD4+ or CD8+ T cells sorted from blood, obtained in a trial of the OX40 agonist ivuxolimab. The TCR sequence derives from an adult with an advanced solid tumor such as melanoma, head and neck, liver or kidney cancer. The CDR3 is CASSFGTSILAQYF. DNA of the CDR3: TGTGCCAGCAGCTTTGGGACTAGCATCCTGGCGCAGTATTTT. Together with reference TRBV5-5 and TRBJ2-3, the CDR3 gives the full variable domain: DAGVTQSPTHLIKTRGQQVTLRCSPISGHKSVSWYQQVLGQGPQFIFQYYEKEERGRGNFPDRFSARQFPNYSSELNVNALLLGDSALYLCASSFGTSILAQYFGPGTRLTVL.